Listed below are T cell receptor beta chains from one sample, sequenced in a study of T cell changes during pregnancy in multiple sclerosis. The data were produced by immunoSEQ multiplex PCR, yet TCRdb's version contains in-frame clones alone and is incomplete. The table has fewer than 150,000 clones, about 96% seen once. The sample here was peripheral blood, taken after pregnancy. The source of these receptors is a female donor with multiple sclerosis, enrolled in a pregnancy study. CDR3s include the opening cysteine and the closing phenylalanine or tryptophan. Fields, in order: D gene, clone size, V gene, J gene, CDR3 protein, CDR3 DNA. A D gene is named only where the DNA matches it firmly. Some rows have no size entry. The others give once, few or many, or a class for an expanded clone.

d_call: NA; clone_size: NA; v_call: TRBV4-3; j_call: TRBJ2-3; cdr3_aa: CASSQAVGAPSDTQYF; cdr3_nt: TGCGCCAGCAGCCAAGCGGTAGGAGCCCCCTCGGATACGCAGTATTTT
d_call: NA; clone_size: NA; v_call: TRBV25-1; j_call: TRBJ2-7; cdr3_aa: CASSEGRSYEQYF; cdr3_nt: TGTGCCAGCAGTGAAGGCCGCAGCTACGAGCAGTACTTC
d_call: TRBD1; clone_size: NA; v_call: TRBV19; j_call: TRBJ1-4; cdr3_aa: CASSSTGQFNEKLFF; cdr3_nt: TGTGCCAGTAGTTCGACGGGACAGTTTAATGAAAAACTGTTTTTT
d_call: NA; clone_size: NA; v_call: TRBV19; j_call: TRBJ1-5; cdr3_aa: CASSTYSPNQPQHF; cdr3_nt: TGTGCCAGTAGTACTTACAGTCCCAATCAGCCCCAGCATTTT
d_call: TRBD1; clone_size: NA; v_call: TRBV5-6; j_call: TRBJ2-5; cdr3_aa: CASSLAGQSNF; cdr3_nt: TGTGCCAGCAGCTTGGCGGGACAGAGTAACTTC
d_call: TRBD2; clone_size: NA; v_call: TRBV25-1; j_call: TRBJ2-1; cdr3_aa: CASSEPGGRGNEQFF; cdr3_nt: TGTGCCAGCAGTGAACCAGGCGGGAGGGGCAATGAGCAGTTCTTC
d_call: NA; clone_size: NA; v_call: TRBV7-9; j_call: TRBJ1-2; cdr3_aa: CASSPGWVLDYGYTF; cdr3_nt: TGTGCCAGCAGCCCAGGGTGGGTTTTGGACTATGGCTACACCTTC
d_call: TRBD1; clone_size: NA; v_call: TRBV7-2; j_call: TRBJ1-5; cdr3_aa: CASSFDRVGQPQHF; cdr3_nt: TGTGCCAGCAGTTTCGACAGGGTGGGTCAGCCCCAGCATTTT
d_call: NA; clone_size: NA; v_call: TRBV7-2; j_call: TRBJ1-1; cdr3_aa: CASSFGVVVNTEAFF; cdr3_nt: TGTGCCAGCAGCTTCGGGGTAGTGGTGAACACTGAAGCTTTCTTT
d_call: NA; clone_size: NA; v_call: TRBV14; j_call: TRBJ2-7; cdr3_aa: CASSQDLDFSYEQYF; cdr3_nt: TGTGCCAGCAGCCAAGACCTTGACTTCTCCTACGAGCAGTACTTC
d_call: TRBD2; clone_size: NA; v_call: TRBV6-4; j_call: TRBJ2-1; cdr3_aa: CASRHTSGRTNEQFF; cdr3_nt: TGTGCCAGCAGGCATACTAGCGGGAGGACCAATGAGCAGTTCTTC
d_call: NA; clone_size: few; v_call: TRBV19; j_call: TRBJ1-1; cdr3_aa: CASRPGGRTEAFF; cdr3_nt: TGTGCCAGCAGGCCCGGGGGACGGACTGAAGCTTTCTTT
d_call: NA; clone_size: NA; v_call: TRBV25-1; j_call: TRBJ1-4; cdr3_aa: CASSELGGGEKLFF; cdr3_nt: TGTGCCAGCAGTGAATTGGGCGGGGGTGAAAAACTGTTTTTT
d_call: TRBD1; clone_size: NA; v_call: TRBV2; j_call: TRBJ1-5; cdr3_aa: CASIADRAFSNQPQHF; cdr3_nt: TGTGCCAGCATAGCTGACAGGGCTTTTAGCAATCAGCCCCAGCATTTT
d_call: TRBD1; clone_size: NA; v_call: TRBV28; j_call: TRBJ1-5; cdr3_aa: CASVRQGARSSNQPQHF; cdr3_nt: TGTGCCAGCGTAAGACAGGGGGCGCGTAGTAGCAATCAGCCCCAGCATTTT
d_call: TRBD2; clone_size: NA; v_call: TRBV11-2; j_call: TRBJ2-3; cdr3_aa: CASSLGAGAGDTQYF; cdr3_nt: TGTGCCAGCAGCTTGGGTGCGGGAGCGGGAGATACGCAGTATTTT
d_call: NA; clone_size: NA; v_call: TRBV6-5; j_call: TRBJ2-1; cdr3_aa: CASTTHNEQFF; cdr3_nt: TGTGCCAGCACAACACACAATGAGCAGTTCTTC
d_call: TRBD2; clone_size: NA; v_call: TRBV5-1; j_call: TRBJ2-7; cdr3_aa: CASGLAGAGEQYF; cdr3_nt: TGCGCCAGCGGACTAGCGGGAGCCGGGGAGCAGTACTTC
d_call: NA; clone_size: NA; v_call: TRBV18; j_call: TRBJ2-5; cdr3_aa: CASSPLRREQETQYF; cdr3_nt: TGTGCCAGCTCACCACTTAGAAGGGAGCAAGAGACCCAGTACTTC
d_call: TRBD2; clone_size: NA; v_call: TRBV28; j_call: TRBJ2-1; cdr3_aa: CASRPGRGRAYRNEQFF; cdr3_nt: TGTGCCAGCAGACCTGGGCGAGGGAGGGCCTATAGGAATGAGCAGTTCTTC
d_call: TRBD1; clone_size: NA; v_call: TRBV5-1; j_call: TRBJ1-3; cdr3_aa: CASSLDRGPGNTIYF; cdr3_nt: TGCGCCAGCAGCTTGGACAGGGGGCCTGGAAACACCATATATTTT
d_call: NA; clone_size: NA; v_call: TRBV27; j_call: TRBJ2-2; cdr3_aa: CASSPTGTYTGELFF; cdr3_nt: TGTGCCAGCAGTCCGACCGGGACATACACCGGGGAGCTGTTTTTT
d_call: NA; clone_size: NA; v_call: TRBV19; j_call: TRBJ2-1; cdr3_aa: CASSSHLYEQFF; cdr3_nt: TGTGCCAGTAGTTCCCACTTATATGAGCAGTTCTTC
d_call: NA; clone_size: NA; v_call: TRBV28; j_call: TRBJ2-7; cdr3_aa: CASSSNLGGSYEQYF; cdr3_nt: TGTGCCAGCAGTTCCAATTTGGGGGGATCCTACGAGCAGTACTTC
d_call: NA; clone_size: NA; v_call: TRBV4-2; j_call: TRBJ2-1; cdr3_aa: CASSQGSGTSNNEQFF; cdr3_nt: TGTGCCAGCAGCCAAGGTTCCGGGACATCTAACAATGAGCAGTTCTTC
d_call: TRBD2; clone_size: NA; v_call: TRBV5-1; j_call: TRBJ2-3; cdr3_aa: CASSRDYHLDTQYF; cdr3_nt: TGCGCCAGCAGCCGGGACTACCACCTAGATACGCAGTATTTT
d_call: NA; clone_size: NA; v_call: TRBV18; j_call: TRBJ2-7; cdr3_aa: CASSPEQGPYEQYF; cdr3_nt: TGTGCCAGCTCACCAGAGCAGGGGCCCTACGAGCAGTACTTC
d_call: TRBD1; clone_size: few; v_call: TRBV5-1; j_call: TRBJ2-2; cdr3_aa: CASSSRGTGGYTGELFF; cdr3_nt: TGCGCCAGCAGCTCCAGAGGGACAGGGGGTTACACCGGGGAGCTGTTTTTT
d_call: TRBD2; clone_size: NA; v_call: TRBV6-1; j_call: TRBJ2-3; cdr3_aa: CASSALSGGMTDTQYF; cdr3_nt: TGTGCCAGCAGTGCCCTTTCGGGAGGGATGACAGATACGCAGTATTTT
d_call: NA; clone_size: NA; v_call: TRBV4-2; j_call: TRBJ2-7; cdr3_aa: CASSPLGAGASYEQYF; cdr3_nt: TGTGCCAGCAGCCCCCTGGGGGCGGGGGCCTCCTACGAGCAGTACTTC
d_call: TRBD1; clone_size: once; v_call: TRBV10-3; j_call: TRBJ1-5; cdr3_aa: CAISGTGGRNQPQHF; cdr3_nt: TGTGCCATCAGTGGTACAGGGGGAAGAAATCAGCCCCAGCATTTT
d_call: NA; clone_size: NA; v_call: TRBV9; j_call: TRBJ2-1; cdr3_aa: CASSESIASSSYNEQFF; cdr3_nt: TGTGCCAGCAGCGAGTCGATAGCTTCGAGCTCCTACAATGAGCAGTTCTTC
d_call: TRBD1; clone_size: NA; v_call: TRBV27; j_call: TRBJ1-2; cdr3_aa: CASSRRTGTRANYGYTF; cdr3_nt: TGTGCCAGCAGTCGACGGACAGGGACCAGAGCTAACTATGGCTACACCTTC
d_call: NA; clone_size: NA; v_call: TRBV7-2; j_call: TRBJ2-7; cdr3_aa: CASSLADTQIHRMPQVQYF; cdr3_nt: TGTGCCAGCAGCTTAGCAGATACGCAGATCCACAGGATGCCCCAAGTGCAGTACTTC
d_call: NA; clone_size: NA; v_call: TRBV19; j_call: TRBJ2-3; cdr3_aa: CASAFFGDTSTDTQYF; cdr3_nt: TGTGCCAGTGCTTTCTTCGGGGACACGAGCACAGATACGCAGTATTTT
d_call: TRBD2; clone_size: NA; v_call: TRBV28; j_call: TRBJ2-1; cdr3_aa: CASSSTRDYYYNEQFF; cdr3_nt: TGTGCCAGCAGCTCGACCCGGGACTACTACTACAATGAGCAGTTCTTC
d_call: NA; clone_size: once; v_call: TRBV18; j_call: TRBJ2-7; cdr3_aa: CASSPPGQFKLNEQYF; cdr3_nt: TGTGCCAGCTCACCACCGGGCCAATTTAAGCTAAACGAGCAGTACTTC
d_call: TRBD2; clone_size: NA; v_call: TRBV9; j_call: TRBJ2-1; cdr3_aa: CASSVESGSSYNEQFF; cdr3_nt: TGTGCCAGCAGCGTAGAGAGCGGGAGCTCCTACAATGAGCAGTTCTTC
d_call: TRBD1; clone_size: NA; v_call: TRBV5-1; j_call: TRBJ2-1; cdr3_aa: CASGPEQGDNEQFF; cdr3_nt: TGCGCCAGCGGGCCCGAACAGGGGGACAATGAGCAGTTCTTC
d_call: TRBD1; clone_size: once; v_call: TRBV6-6; j_call: TRBJ1-2; cdr3_aa: CASSYSTGNYGYTF; cdr3_nt: TGTGCCAGCAGTTACTCGACAGGGAACTATGGCTACACCTTC